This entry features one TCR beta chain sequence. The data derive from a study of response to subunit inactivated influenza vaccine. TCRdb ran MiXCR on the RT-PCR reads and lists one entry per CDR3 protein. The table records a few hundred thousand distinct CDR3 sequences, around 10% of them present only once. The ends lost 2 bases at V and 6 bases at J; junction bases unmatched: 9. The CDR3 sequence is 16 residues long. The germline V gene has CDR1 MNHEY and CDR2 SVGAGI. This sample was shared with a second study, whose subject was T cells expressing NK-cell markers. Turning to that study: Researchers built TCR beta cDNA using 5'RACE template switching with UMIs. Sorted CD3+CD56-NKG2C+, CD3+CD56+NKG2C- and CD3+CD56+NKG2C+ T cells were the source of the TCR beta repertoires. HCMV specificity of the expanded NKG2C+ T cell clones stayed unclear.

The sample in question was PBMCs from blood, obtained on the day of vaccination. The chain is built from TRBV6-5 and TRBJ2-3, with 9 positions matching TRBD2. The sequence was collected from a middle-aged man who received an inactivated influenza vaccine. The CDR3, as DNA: TGTGCCAGCAGTTACGGGCGGGGGGGACGTCTGGATACGCAGTATTTT. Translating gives CASSYGRGGRLDTQYF.